One and the same sample provided the 20 T cell receptor beta chains below, sequenced in a study of OX40 agonist ivuxolimab in advanced cancers. Method: immunoSEQ multiplex PCR; TCRdb's copy keeps in-frame clones and lacks some. The sample shows over 30,000 clones, about nine tenths of them seen only once. The material sequenced was CD4+ or CD8+ T cells sorted from blood, taken in a trial of the OX40 agonist ivuxolimab. These receptors were obtained from an adult with an advanced solid tumor such as melanoma, head and neck, liver or kidney cancer.

This clone was seen more than once but under ten times. CDR3 residues: CASHRTGNNYGYTF. CDR3 coding DNA: TGTGCCAGTCACCGGACAGGGAATAACTATGGCTACACCTTC. The chain carries TRBV19 and TRBJ1-2, with 8 positions matching TRBD1. This CDR3 has 14 amino acids. Germline V gene lookup returns CDR1 LNHDA and CDR2 SQIVND (reference sequence). Trimming took 8 bases from V and 1 from J; bases not matched to a gene: 6.

The V call is TRBV5-1, the J call TRBJ2-1, with TRBD1 as a possible D gene (5 bases). V shed 3 bases and J shed 4 bases, with 8 bases lying between them. Per germline, CDR1 SGHRS and CDR2 YFSETQ. The CDR3 covers 13 residues. The CDR3 protein is CASSSDTYNEQFF. The CDR3 bases are TGCGCCAGCAGCTCGGACACTTACAATGAGCAGTTCTTC.

On this clone itself: At the DNA level, this CDR3 is encoded by other sequences in the same sample as well. The rearrangement uses TRBV7-9 and TRBJ2-7, with unresolved D. Germline V gene sequence: CDR1 SEHNR, CDR2 FQNEAQ (reference sequence). The length of the CDR3 is 14 residues. Trimming shortened V by 0 bases and J by 1 base, and 7 bases separated the two germline ends. This chain's CDR3 is CASSLAGNSYEQYF. CDR3 sequence (DNA): TGTGCCAGCAGCTTAGCGGGAAATTCCTACGAGCAGTACTTC. The full variable domain, completed using reference TRBV7-9 and TRBJ2-7, is DTGVSQNPRHKITKRGQNVTFRCDPISEHNRLYWYRQTLGQGPEFLTYFQNEAQLEKSRLLSDRFSAERPKGSFSTLEIQRTEQGDSAMYLCASSLAGNSYEQYFGPGTRLTVT.

The genes are TRBV11-2 and TRBJ2-1; TRBD1 aligns across 11 bases. CDR1 SGHAT and CDR2 FQNNGV come from the germline V gene. With V trimmed by 5 bases and J by 7 bases, 7 bases remained unmatched. The CDR3 has 15 residues. DNA for the CDR3: TGTGCCAGCAGCCCCCGGACAGGGGGCGTAAATGAGCAGTTCTTC. Protein product: CASSPRTGGVNEQFF.

The chain links TRBV6-1 to TRBJ2-3; TRBD2 matches 7 bases. Germline lookup yields CDR1 MNHNS and CDR2 SASEGT. This CDR3 is built from 15 residues. J gave up 3 bases and V 1 base, and 4 bases lay outside the gene matches. The CDR3 region is CASSEGAGTTDTQYF. The CDR3 nucleotides read TGTGCCAGCAGTGAAGGAGCGGGAACAACAGATACGCAGTATTTT.

The rearrangement joins TRBV5-1 to TRBJ2-3, with 10 nucleotides matching TRBD2. The junction had 5 bases not matched to a gene; V was cut back by 0 bases and J by 4 bases. The CDR3 runs to 16 residues. Per the germline V gene, CDR1 is SGHRS and CDR2 is YFSETQ. The DNA of the CDR3 is TGCGCCAGCAGCTTGGAAGCGGGAGGGCCGCCAGATACGCAGTATTTT. It translates to CASSLEAGGPPDTQYF.

The CDR3: CASKALDDTEAFF. For the CDR3, the DNA is TGCGCCAGCAAGGCCCTCGACGACACTGAAGCTTTCTTT. The chain joins TRBV5-1 to TRBJ1-1; D gene uncertain. CDR1 and CDR2 (germline): SGHRS, YFSETQ. Trimming pared 6 bases from V and 3 bases from J, leaving 12 bases between. The CDR3 loop spans 13 amino acids.

This clone occurred once. J is TRBJ2-1 and V is TRBV7-3; TRBD2 agrees at 13 bases. With 5 bases clipped from V and 7 bases from J, the junction kept 5 bases outside the gene matches. The germline gives CDR1 SGHTA, CDR2 FQGTGA. This CDR3 region has 15 residues. CDR3 nucleotide sequence: TGTGCCAGCAGCCCGACTAGCGGGGGGCTTAATGAGCAGTTCTTC. The encoded protein is CASSPTSGGLNEQFF.

The V and J genes are TRBV28 and TRBJ2-5; TRBD2 agrees at 16 bases. V was pared by 7 bases and J by 4 bases, with 12 bases of the junction left unmatched. There are 18 residues in the CDR3. Germline CDR1 and CDR2: MDHEN and SYDVKM. This CDR3 is CASKSPGTSGRAPETQYF. Here the CDR3 DNA reads TGTGCCAGCAAGAGTCCCGGGACTAGCGGGAGGGCCCCAGAGACCCAGTACTTC.

A single count supports this clone. The chain couples TRBV4-1 to TRBJ2-7, with 7 bases identical to TRBD2. Losses at the gene ends were 4 bases for V and 5 bases for J; bases not matched to a gene: 11. The CDR3 runs to 15 residues. The germline CDR1 and CDR2 sequences are MGHRA and YSYEKL. CDR3 DNA: TGCGCCAGCAGCCCCACCGGGGCGGGAGAACACGAGCAGTACTTC. Its protein product is CASSPTGAGEHEQYF.

The CDR3 DNA reads as TGTGCCACCAGCAGAGGGTGGCAGGGGAATCAGCCCCAGCATTTT. This translates into CATSRGWQGNQPQHF. The chain couples TRBV15 to TRBJ1-5, with D perhaps matching TRBD1 (6 bases). Germline values: CDR1 LNHNV, CDR2 YYDKDF (reference sequence). The CDR3 extends over 15 amino acids. Trimming stripped 1 base from V and 4 bases from J, with 11 bases between.

This sequence joins TRBV5-4 and TRBJ2-3; 9 bases fit TRBD2. The CDR3 covers 17 residues. V was pared by 0 bases and J by 6 bases, with 11 bases of the junction left unmatched. Germline CDR1 and CDR2: SGHNT and YYREEE (reference sequence). CDR3 nucleotide sequence: TGTGCCAGCAGCTTGGAGAACTCGGGACTAGCTTCGGATACGCAGTATTTT. This translates into CASSLENSGLASDTQYF.

This clone was detected once. V gene TRBV5-8 combines with J gene TRBJ2-1, with TRBD2 as a possible D gene (6 bases). Germline-derived CDR1 and CDR2 are SGHTS and YDEGEE. The V and J ends lost 4 bases and 0 bases respectively, with 11 bases between them. This CDR3 has 15 residues. In DNA form, the CDR3 reads TGTGCCAGCAGCCGTACCGGGAGCTCCTACAATGAGCAGTTCTTC. Protein: CASSRTGSSYNEQFF.

In the case of this clone: No DNA is shown, since the ends of the CDR3 on it are uncertain; the CDR3 is the one TCRdb lists. The V call is TRBV19, the J call TRBJ1-2; TRBD1 is the table's D call and was not checked against the DNA. The CDR3 extends over 15 residues, inclusive of both ends. Germline V gene data show CDR1 as LNHDA and CDR2 as SQIVND (reference sequence). The CDR3 loop is CASTSGTGGTYGYTF.

This clone was seen a single time. The chain couples TRBV7-9 to TRBJ2-3, with 7 nucleotides matching TRBD1. CDR1 SEHNR and CDR2 FQNEAQ come from the germline V gene (reference sequence). The V gene end was trimmed by 0 bases and the J gene end by 1 base; junction bases not matched to a gene: 4. This CDR3 spans 16 amino acids. The CDR3 DNA sequence: TGTGCCAGCAGCTTAGCGACCACAGGGGGCACAGATACGCAGTATTTT. Amino acids: CASSLATTGGTDTQYF. The full variable domain, rest sourced from reference TRBV7-9 and TRBJ2-3, is DTGVSQNPRHKITKRGQNVTFRCDPISEHNRLYWYRQTLGQGPEFLTYFQNEAQLEKSRLLSDRFSAERPKGSFSTLEIQRTEQGDSAMYLCASSLATTGGTDTQYFGPGTRLTVL.

The genes are TRBV11-2 and TRBJ2-2, with 7 positions matching TRBD1. The CDR3 length is 15 residues. With 5 bases clipped from V and 5 bases from J, the junction kept 8 bases outside the gene matches. Germline values: CDR1 SGHAT, CDR2 FQNNGV. CDR3 sequence: CASSPGQWGTGELFF. CDR3 bases: TGTGCCAGCAGCCCGGGACAGTGGGGGACCGGGGAGCTGTTTTTT.

The chain employs TRBV30 and TRBJ2-7, with unresolved D. CDR1 is GTSNPN, CDR2 SVGIG, per germline (reference sequence). The CDR3 sequence is 12 residues long. The V end was cut by 4 bases, the J end by 2 bases, with 9 bases between. The CDR3 DNA is TGTGCCTGGAAAGGTGACACCTACGAGCAGTACTTC. Its translation is CAWKGDTYEQYF.

The gene calls are TRBV19 and TRBJ2-3, with D hard to call. The CDR3 has 13 amino acids. Trimming stripped 3 bases from V and 4 bases from J, with 8 bases between. Germline V lookup: CDR1 LNHDA, CDR2 SQIVND (reference sequence). CDR3 sequence (DNA): TGTGCCAGTAGTATTTTCTGGGCAGATACGCAGTATTTT. It yields the protein CASSIFWADTQYF.

CDR3 sequence (DNA): TGTGCCAGCAGTTTAAGGGACCCTGTGGCCGGGGAGCTGTTTTTT. It translates to CASSLRDPVAGELFF. J is TRBJ2-2 and V is TRBV28; TRBD1 or TRBD2 may be the D gene (5 bases each). The ends were cut back, 2 bases at V and 6 bases at J, with 13 bases in the middle. The CDR3 is 15 residues long. Germline V gene data show CDR1 as MDHEN and CDR2 as SYDVKM.

The chain employs TRBV5-4 and TRBJ2-7; D is perhaps TRBD1 or TRBD2 (5 bases each). CDR1 and CDR2 (germline): SGHNT, YYREEE (reference sequence). The ends were cut back, 3 bases at V and 2 bases at J, with 15 bases in the middle. This CDR3 region has 15 residues. In DNA form, the CDR3 reads TGTGCCAGCAGCTCCGCGGTGGGGACCCCCTACGAGCAGTACTTC. It specifies CASSSAVGTPYEQYF.